This entry lists 29 T cell receptor beta chains sequenced from one sample in a study of OX40 agonist ivuxolimab in advanced cancers. The table came from immunoSEQ multiplex PCR; TCRdb's copy has only in-frame clones and leaves some out. The sample has roughly 35,000 clones, around 80% seen once; the top ten hold 10% to 11%. Sample: CD4+ or CD8+ T cells sorted from blood, taken in a trial of the OX40 agonist ivuxolimab. These receptors all come from an adult with an advanced solid tumor such as melanoma, head and neck, liver or kidney cancer.

V gene TRBV7-8 combines with J gene TRBJ1-6; D uncertain. Trimming left V 1 base short and J 0 bases short, with 10 bases between. This CDR3 is built from 17 residues. Germline CDR1 reads SGHVS; CDR2 reads FQNEAQ. CDR3: CASSLELYNSYNSPLHF. The DNA for the CDR3 is TGTGCCAGCAGCTTAGAATTGTACAACTCCTATAATTCACCCCTCCACTTT.

This chain joins TRBV30 and TRBJ1-1, with TRBD1 matching 11 bases. The CDR3 has 14 amino acids. Unmatched junction bases numbered 4, after V lost 0 bases and J lost 7 bases. Germline loops: CDR1 GTSNPN, CDR2 SVGIG (reference sequence). The CDR3 DNA sequence: TGTGCCTGGAGTGTGGGACAGGGGGTTGGTGAAGCTTTCTTT. Protein sequence: CAWSVGQGVGEAFF.

J is TRBJ2-2 and V is TRBV5-1, with 8 bases that match TRBD1. Germline V gives CDR1 SGHRS, CDR2 YFSETQ. Trimming cost V 6 bases and J 6 bases; bases outside gene matches: 13. The CDR3 contains 16 residues. CDR3 loop: CASIPSPGQGPGELFF. CDR3 in DNA: TGCGCCAGCATCCCATCCCCCGGACAGGGCCCCGGGGAGCTGTTTTTT. Full variable domain (rest looked up from reference TRBV5-1 and TRBJ2-2): KAGVTQTPRYLIKTRGQQVTLSCSPISGHRSVSWYQQTPGQGLQFLFEYFSETQRNKGNFPGRFSGRQFSNSRSEMNVSTLELGDSALYLCASIPSPGQGPGELFFGEGSRLTVL.

This clone is a singleton in its sample. The chain has TRBV5-1 and TRBJ2-5, with TRBD1 identical over 9 bases. V gave up 7 bases and J gave up 11 bases; unmatched junction bases: 9. Germline-derived CDR1 and CDR2 are SGHRS and YFSETQ. This CDR3 spans 12 amino acids. The CDR3 DNA sequence: TGCGCCAGCGGACAGGGGCTCGGAGAGCAGTACTTC. Translated: CASGQGLGEQYF.

The CDR3 loop reads CASRPGQMNTEAFF. The CDR3, as DNA: TGTGCCAGCAGACCCGGACAGATGAACACTGAAGCTTTCTTT. The chain combines TRBV27 with TRBJ1-1, with D maybe TRBD1 (6 bases). Trimming pared 6 bases from V and 0 bases from J, leaving 11 bases between. Germline CDR1 is MNHEY and CDR2 is SMNVEV (reference sequence). The CDR3 has 14 amino acids.

This clone has just a few counts. The chain links TRBV2 to TRBJ2-1, with D possibly being TRBD1 (6 bases). The germline V gene has CDR1 SNHLY and CDR2 FYNNEI. CDR3 length: 18 amino acids. The germline V and J ends were trimmed by 2 bases and 0 bases, with 17 bases remaining between them. Here the CDR3 DNA reads TGTGCCAGCAGTGAAACCGGGACATTTGTTAGCTCCTACAATGAGCAGTTCTTC. This codes for CASSETGTFVSSYNEQFF.

This chain links TRBV2 with TRBJ1-5; 7 nucleotides match TRBD1. The V segment lost 3 bases and the J segment 9 bases; nucleotides outside the gene matches: 17. The CDR3 is made up of 17 amino acids. CDR1 and CDR2 from the germline V gene are SNHLY and FYNNEI. CDR3 loop: CASSEGRTGLSKAPQHF. CDR3 nucleotides: TGTGCCAGCAGTGAGGGAAGGACAGGCTTGAGTAAGGCGCCCCAGCATTTT. Together with reference TRBV2 and TRBJ1-5, the CDR3 gives the full variable domain: EPEVTQTPSHQVTQMGQEVILRCVPISNHLYFYWYRQILGQKVEFLVSFYNNEISEKSEIFDDQFSVERPDGSNFTLKIRSTKLEDSAMYFCASSEGRTGLSKAPQHFGDGTRLSIL.

This clone was seen just once. The genes are TRBV25-1 and TRBJ1-1; 8 bases map to TRBD1. Germline V CDR1 and CDR2: MGHDK, SYGVNS. The V segment lost 3 bases and the J segment 7 bases; nucleotides outside the gene matches: 4. The CDR3 is 13 amino acids. CDR3 loop: CASSDDRGDEAFF. In DNA form, the CDR3 reads TGTGCCAGCAGTGACGACAGGGGTGATGAAGCTTTCTTT.

This sequence joins TRBV20-1 and TRBJ1-6; no clear D. The CDR3 loop spans 11 amino acids. Germline CDR1 DFQATT, CDR2 SNEGSKA (reference sequence). CDR3 DNA sequence: TGCAGGGGAAACTATAATTCACCCCTCCACTTT. This codes for CRGNYNSPLHF.

The chain joins TRBV6-6 to TRBJ1-5; TRBD1 aligns across 7 bases. The CDR3 sequence is 13 residues long. Trimming removed 6 bases from V and 6 bases from J; junction bases left unmatched: 5. Germline CDR1 reads MNHNY; CDR2 reads SVGAGI (reference sequence). CDR3 protein: CASSNRGGQPQHF. CDR3 bases: TGTGCCAGCAGCAACAGGGGAGGTCAGCCCCAGCATTTT.

This rearrangement joins TRBV5-1 to TRBJ2-7, with D possibly TRBD2 on 5 matching bases. V was clipped by 0 bases and J by 3 bases, with 10 bases between them. Per the germline V gene, CDR1 is SGHRS and CDR2 is YFSETQ. The CDR3 has 14 amino acids. In DNA, the CDR3 is TGCGCCAGCAGCTTGGTGGGAGCTCTCTACGAGCAGTACTTC. It yields the protein CASSLVGALYEQYF.

The chain carries TRBV7-2 and TRBJ2-2, with 10 bases that match TRBD2. V shed 3 bases, J shed 3 bases, and the junction held 1 base outside the gene matches. The germline V gene has CDR1 SGHTA and CDR2 FQGNSA. The CDR3 loop spans 15 amino acids. DNA for the CDR3: TGTGCCAGCAGCTTTGGACTAGCGGACACCGGGGAGCTGTTTTTT. As protein: CASSFGLADTGELFF.

This clone was observed once. V and J are TRBV29-1 and TRBJ2-7; 7 bases are a match to TRBD1. The germline gives CDR1 SQVTM, CDR2 ANQGSEA. CDR3 length: 15 residues. The V and J ends lost 2 bases and 0 bases, in that order; junction bases with no gene match: 7. DNA of the CDR3: TGCAGCGTTGAATTCCGGACAGGCCCCTCCTACGAGCAGTACTTC. This encodes CSVEFRTGPSYEQYF.

J is TRBJ1-4 and V is TRBV30, with D tentatively TRBD1 (6 bases). The V end lost 5 bases, the J end lost 8 bases, and 18 bases lay between the germline ends. The CDR3 loop spans 14 amino acids. Germline assignment: CDR1 GTSNPN and CDR2 SVGIG (reference sequence). The CDR3 sequence: CAWGRQAPQEKLFF. The CDR3 DNA reads TGTGCCTGGGGGCGACAGGCGCCTCAGGAAAAACTGTTTTTT.

The gene calls are TRBV2 and TRBJ1-1; D possibly corresponds to TRBD1 (6 bases). Germline V lookup: CDR1 SNHLY, CDR2 FYNNEI. V was cut by 1 base and J by 2 bases, with 14 bases left in between. The CDR3 totals 16 residues. CDR3 protein: CASSEGRGGTNTEAFF. As DNA, the CDR3 is TGTGCCAGCAGTGAAGGCCGGGGTGGGACAAACACTGAAGCTTTCTTT. Supplemented by reference TRBV2 and TRBJ1-1, the full variable domain reads EPEVTQTPSHQVTQMGQEVILRCVPISNHLYFYWYRQILGQKVEFLVSFYNNEISEKSEIFDDQFSVERPDGSNFTLKIRSTKLEDSAMYFCASSEGRGGTNTEAFFGQGTRLTVV.

The rearrangement uses TRBV10-1 and TRBJ2-7; 12 nucleotides match TRBD1. The V segment lost 5 bases and the J segment 4 bases; nucleotides outside the gene matches: 6. The germline V gene has CDR1 WNHNN and CDR2 SYGVQD (reference sequence). The CDR3 contains 15 residues. The CDR3 region has the DNA TGCGCCAGCAGTACCGGGACAGGGGGCTCGTACGAGCAGTACTTC. Protein product: CASSTGTGGSYEQYF.

J is TRBJ2-3 and V is TRBV7-9; possibly TRBD1 for D (5 bases). This CDR3 spans 14 amino acids. Trimming left V 10 bases short and J 2 bases short, with 16 bases between. From germline, CDR1 is SEHNR and CDR2 FQNEAQ (reference sequence). The CDR3 DNA follows: TGTGCCACAAGGGGCGGCTTAAACACAGATACGCAGTATTTT. Amino acid sequence: CATRGGLNTDTQYF.

V and J are TRBV7-2 and TRBJ2-3, with 8 positions matching TRBD2. The length of the CDR3 is 15 residues. Trimming cost V 3 bases and J 9 bases; bases outside gene matches: 11. Germline V CDR1 and CDR2: SGHTA, FQGNSA. CDR3 DNA sequence: TGTGCCAGCAGCTTCGATAGCGGGGTGTGGGTGACGCAGTATTTT. This sequence encodes CASSFDSGVWVTQYF.

This clone was observed a handful of times. This sequence joins TRBV15 and TRBJ1-1; 7 bases map to TRBD1. J lost 2 bases, V lost 11 bases, and 11 bases had no gene match. This CDR3 region has 14 residues. Germline V gene lookup returns CDR1 LNHNV and CDR2 YYDKDF (reference sequence). Written as DNA, the CDR3 is TGTGCCCTTTGGGGGACAGCGAACAACACTGAAGCTTTCTTT. This encodes CALWGTANNTEAFF. Full variable domain (missing parts from reference TRBV15 and TRBJ1-1): DAMVIQNPRYQVTQFGKPVTLSCSQTLNHNVMYWYQQKSSQAPKLLFHYYDKDFNNEADTPDNFQSRRPNTSFCFLDIRSPGLGDTAMYLCALWGTANNTEAFFGQGTRLTVV.

This chain joins TRBV7-2 and TRBJ2-1; D uncertain. V was shortened by 2 bases and J by 5 bases, with 10 bases between the two germline ends. Germline values: CDR1 SGHTA, CDR2 FQGNSA. This CDR3 spans 14 amino acids. CDR3 coding DNA: TGTGCCAGCAGCTTAATGGTGGCAGACAATGAGCAGTTCTTC. Its translation is CASSLMVADNEQFF.

This clone was detected a few times. Within the sample, other DNA sequences also encode this same CDR3. The DNA for the CDR3 is TGTGCCAGCAGTCCGGGGGGCACAGATACGCAGTATTTT. Translation gives CASSPGGTDTQYF. The chain carries TRBV6-6 and TRBJ2-3, with D perhaps matching TRBD2 (6 bases). V lost 5 bases, J lost 1 base, and 7 bases lay in between. Germline-derived CDR1 and CDR2 are MNHNY and SVGAGI (reference sequence). The CDR3 is 13 residues long.

The CDR3 here is CASSRDLSSYNEQFF. CDR3 DNA: TGTGCCAGCAGCCGGGACCTGAGCTCCTACAATGAGCAGTTCTTC. The V and J genes are TRBV7-9 and TRBJ2-1; D may match TRBD1 or TRBD2 (5 bases each). The CDR3 contains 15 residues. Germline CDR1 SEHNR, CDR2 FQNEAQ (reference sequence). Trimming took off 5 bases at V and 0 bases at J, with 11 bases between the two ends.

V and J are TRBV29-1 and TRBJ2-1, with a possible D match to TRBD2 (5 bases). The V and J ends lost 2 bases and 8 bases respectively, with 13 bases between them. CDR3 length: 13 residues. CDR1 and CDR2 (germline): SQVTM, ANQGSEA. CDR3 in amino acids: CSVERSRGYEQFF. CDR3 nucleotides: TGCAGCGTTGAAAGGTCCCGGGGTTATGAGCAGTTCTTC.

J is TRBJ1-2 and V is TRBV28, with D perhaps TRBD1 (6 bases). The CDR3 is made up of 13 amino acids. Germline-derived CDR1 and CDR2 are MDHEN and SYDVKM. The V gene lost 7 bases and the J gene lost 5 bases, with 14 bases spanning the gap. The CDR3 here is CASMGAGWYGYTF. For the CDR3, the DNA is TGTGCCAGCATGGGGGCAGGGTGGTATGGCTACACCTTC.

In its sample, this clone was seen once. The chain is built from TRBV5-6 and TRBJ1-2, with 7 bases matching TRBD1. The junction had 8 bases not matched to a gene; V was cut back by 7 bases and J by 5 bases. Germline V gives CDR1 SGHDT, CDR2 YYEEEE. The CDR3 is 13 residues long. CDR3 DNA sequence: TGTGCCAGCCTTGGGGACAGTTCATATGGCTACACCTTC. Protein product: CASLGDSSYGYTF.

V is TRBV23-1 and J is TRBJ2-7; TRBD2 might be the D (5 bases). TRBV23-1 is known as an ORF, though its function is uncertain. Trimming removed 0 bases at V and 1 base at J, with 25 bases between. The CDR3 consists of 20 residues. In DNA, the CDR3 is TGCGCCAGCAGTCAATCGTCGCGCTCCCCCATGGACGGGAATTCCTACGAGCAGTACTTC. It translates to CASSQSSRSPMDGNSYEQYF.

The V and J genes are TRBV19 and TRBJ2-2, with a tentative D call TRBD2 (6 bases). V lost 1 base, J lost 9 bases, and 9 bases lay in between. This CDR3 spans 13 amino acids. The germline V gene has CDR1 LNHDA and CDR2 SQIVND (reference sequence). CDR3: CASSIAGGRELFF. The CDR3 coding sequence is TGTGCCAGTAGTATAGCCGGAGGGAGGGAGCTGTTTTTT.

The rearrangement uses TRBV13 and TRBJ2-3, with 7 bases matching TRBD2. The CDR3 has 15 amino acids. Germline-derived CDR1 and CDR2 are PRHDT and FYEKMQ (reference sequence). The V gene end was trimmed by 3 bases and the J gene end by 1 base; junction bases not matched to a gene: 4. CDR3 DNA sequence: TGTGCCAGCAGCTTCAGTGGGGGGGGCACAGATACGCAGTATTTT. It yields the protein CASSFSGGGTDTQYF.

The rearrangement joins TRBV2 to TRBJ1-2; 11 nucleotides agree with TRBD1. Losses at the gene ends were 6 bases for V and 4 bases for J; bases not matched to a gene: 7. The germline V gene has CDR1 SNHLY and CDR2 FYNNEI. This CDR3 comprises 15 residues. DNA for the CDR3: TGTGCCAGCAGGGGGACAGGGGGTCCTCTCTATGGCTACACCTTC. Translation: CASRGTGGPLYGYTF.